The clone carrying this TCR beta chain was recorded at least ten times. Its antigen is undetermined. Being off target in a library aimed at alpha chains, this beta chain has a size of little meaning. As to time point: sample taken at primary tumor resection. Tumor, nontumor lung or frozen PBMC supplied whole RNA, sequenced without sorting. Samples were donated by 72 untreated early-stage non-small cell lung cancer patients. The data derive from a study of spatial heterogeneity in lung cancer. General study points: Ubiquitous expanded tumor TCRs showed up in blood more at resection than follow-up.

Individual TCR cDNA molecules each bore their own unique molecular identifier. From the 5' RACE reads, TCRdb called clonotypes with MiXCR, one entry per CDR3 protein. Here the sample spans 6,500 to 9,000 distinct CDR3 sequences, 8.6% being singletons. Trimming stripped 6 bases from V and 4 bases from J, with 8 bases between. The CDR3 runs to 11 residues. Germline V gives CDR1 SQVTM, CDR2 ANQGSEA. Sample: PBMCs, taken at surgery. The chain uses TRBV29-1 and TRBJ2-3; D unresolved. The TCR sequence derives from a male donor with early-stage non-small cell lung cancer. CDR3 region: CSVADPDTQYF. DNA for the CDR3: TGCAGCGTGGCAGACCCAGATACGCAGTATTTT.